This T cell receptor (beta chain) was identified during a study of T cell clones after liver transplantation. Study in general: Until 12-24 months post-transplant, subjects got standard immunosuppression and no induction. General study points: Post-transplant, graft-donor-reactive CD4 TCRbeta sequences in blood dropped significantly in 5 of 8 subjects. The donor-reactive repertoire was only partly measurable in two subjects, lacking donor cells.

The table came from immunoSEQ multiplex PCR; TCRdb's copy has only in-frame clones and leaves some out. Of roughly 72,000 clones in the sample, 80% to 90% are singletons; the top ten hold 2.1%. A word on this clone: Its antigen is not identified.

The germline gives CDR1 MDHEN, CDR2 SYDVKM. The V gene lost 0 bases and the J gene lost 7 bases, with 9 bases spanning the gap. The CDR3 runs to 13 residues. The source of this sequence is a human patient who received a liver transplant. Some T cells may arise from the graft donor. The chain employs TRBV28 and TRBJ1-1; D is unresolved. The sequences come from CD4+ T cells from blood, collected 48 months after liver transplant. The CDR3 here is CASSLWGDREAFF. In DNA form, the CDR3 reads TGTGCCAGCAGTTTATGGGGCGACCGTGAAGCTTTCTTT.